This is a list of T cell receptor beta chains from one sample in a study of cytomegalovirus exposure and HLA in healthy donors. The protocol was immunoSEQ multiplex PCR, while the TCRdb copy is restricted to in-frame clones and leaves out a portion. In the table there are under 150,000 clones, 79% of which are singletons. Material for sequencing was PBMCs. These receptors originate from a man in his late teens or twenties in good health and CMV-seronegative. Both conserved end residues are part of each CDR3. A D gene is named only where the DNA matches it firmly. Some rows mark clone size as missing; the rest say once, few, many or name a class of expanded clone.

CDR3nt | CDR3aa | v_gene | abundance | d_gene | j_gene
TGTGCCAGCAGTTTAGGACAGGGGGCCATCGGCGAGCAGTACTTC | CASSLGQGAIGEQYF | TRBV28 | . | TRBD1 | TRBJ2-7
TGTGCCTGGAGTGGAAGCGCGGGAGGCGGGAAGCAGTACTTC | CAWSGSAGGGKQYF | TRBV30 | few | TRBD2 | TRBJ2-7
TGTGCCATCAATCCAGGGTTGAGCTCTGGGGCCAACGTCCTGACTTTC | CAINPGLSSGANVLTF | TRBV10-3 | . | . | TRBJ2-6
TGTGCCAGCAGCGCTTCAGGTGAGCAGTTCTTC | CASSASGEQFF | TRBV7-3 | once | . | TRBJ2-1
TGTGCCAGCATCCCAGCGGACCGCTCCTACAATGAGCAGTTCTTC | CASIPADRSYNEQFF | TRBV6-6 | . | . | TRBJ2-1
TGTGCCAGCAGCCGTGACAGCAACTATGGCTACACCTTC | CASSRDSNYGYTF | TRBV5-6 | . | . | TRBJ1-2
TGCGCCAGCAGTGAGTTTGGGGGGTACGAGCAGTACTTC | CASSEFGGYEQYF | TRBV10-2 | . | . | TRBJ2-7
TGTGCCAGCAGCTCCTCCCCCACAGGGACGGGCACTGAAGCTTTCTTT | CASSSSPTGTGTEAFF | TRBV11-2 | few | . | TRBJ1-1
TGTGCCAGCAGACTAGCGGGAGTTAGCTACAATGAGCAGTTCTTC | CASRLAGVSYNEQFF | TRBV6-1 | . | TRBD2 | TRBJ2-1
TGTGCCAGCAGTTCCATTTTAGCGGGAATGGAGACCCAGTACTTC | CASSSILAGMETQYF | TRBV27 | . | TRBD2 | TRBJ2-5
TGTGCCAGCAGCGGACTAGCGGGAGAATCATACAATGAGCAGTTCTTC | CASSGLAGESYNEQFF | TRBV9 | . | TRBD2 | TRBJ2-1
TGTGCCACCAGCATTGGGACTAGCAGCGATGAGCAGTTCTTC | CATSIGTSSDEQFF | TRBV15 | once | TRBD2 | TRBJ2-1
TGTGCCAGCAGACGGGACGGGACTGATGGGGGTGAGCAGTTCTTC | CASRRDGTDGGEQFF | TRBV28 | . | . | TRBJ2-1
TGTGCCAGCTCACCGGGGACAGGGTACGAGCAGTACTTC | CASSPGTGYEQYF | TRBV18 | . | TRBD1 | TRBJ2-7
. | CASSEDVKVGQGICEQYF | TRBV21-1 | once | . | TRBJ2-7
TGTGCCAGCAGTTCACTAGCGGGGGCCTACGAGCAGTACTTC | CASSSLAGAYEQYF | TRBV6-5 | . | TRBD2 | TRBJ2-7
TGTGCCAGCAGTTTATCTATAGCGGGAAGGGGGGATACGCAGTATTTT | CASSLSIAGRGDTQYF | TRBV27 | . | TRBD2 | TRBJ2-3
TGTGCCAGTATCCGGCCGGGACAGGGGAGCTCCGGGGAGCTGTTTTTT | CASIRPGQGSSGELFF | TRBV19 | . | TRBD1 | TRBJ2-2
TGCGCCAGCAGCTTGGCCCTCCCAGCGACTAGCACAGATACGCAGTATTTT | CASSLALPATSTDTQYF | TRBV5-1 | . | . | TRBJ2-3
TGTGCCAGCAGCCCGACAGGGGGCCAATACAATGAGCAGTTCTTC | CASSPTGGQYNEQFF | TRBV7-7 | few | TRBD1 | TRBJ2-1
TGTGCCATCATTAAGGGACAAGGGGCTGAAGCTTTCTTT | CAIIKGQGAEAFF | TRBV10-3 | once | . | TRBJ1-1
TGTGCCAGCAGCGTAGGGGAGGGAGGGGGCAATCAGCCCCAGCATTTT | CASSVGEGGGNQPQHF | TRBV9 | . | . | TRBJ1-5
TGCGCCAGCAGCTACCAACCGGGACAGGGAGACAATGAGCAGTTCTTC | CASSYQPGQGDNEQFF | TRBV5-1 | . | TRBD1 | TRBJ2-1
TGTGCCAGCAGCACCCACCGTGCTAGCGGGAGCCTCAGTGAGCAGTTCTTC | CASSTHRASGSLSEQFF | TRBV13 | . | TRBD2 | TRBJ2-1
TGTGCCACTTCTCTCGGACTAGCGAACACCGGGGAGCTGTTTTTT | CATSLGLANTGELFF | TRBV19 | . | TRBD2 | TRBJ2-2
TGTGCCAGCAGTCCCAGTGTCCGTTTCTTCGGGGAGCTGTTTTTT | CASSPSVRFFGELFF | TRBV7-9 | . | . | TRBJ2-2
TGTGCCAGCAGTGGACAGGGGCTAGGAACCGGGGAGCTGTTTTTT | CASSGQGLGTGELFF | TRBV2 | once | TRBD1 | TRBJ2-2
TGTGCCAGCAGTTACCGGGACAGCAACAATGAGCAGTTCTTC | CASSYRDSNNEQFF | TRBV6-5 | . | TRBD1 | TRBJ2-1
TGCAGCGTTGAAGAAGCAAATCAGCCCCAGCATTTT | CSVEEANQPQHF | TRBV29-1 | . | . | TRBJ1-5
TGTGCCAGCAGCTTAGCCCTCCCTAGCGGGAAGGTCAATGAGCAGTTCTTC | CASSLALPSGKVNEQFF | TRBV7-2 | . | TRBD2 | TRBJ2-1
TGTGCCCATCAGGGTGGAGAGACCCAGTACTTC | CAHQGGETQYF | TRBV30 | . | . | TRBJ2-5
TGTGCTAGCAGCCCCTTTCAGACCGGGGAGCTGTTTTTT | CASSPFQTGELFF | TRBV7-7 | . | . | TRBJ2-2
TGTGCCAGCAGCCCGGGACAGGGAGGGTCCTATGGCTACACCTTC | CASSPGQGGSYGYTF | TRBV7-8 | . | TRBD1 | TRBJ1-2
TGCGCCAGCAGCCCAACCCCGGCGGGGCAGCCCCAGCATTTT | CASSPTPAGQPQHF | TRBV4-1 | few | . | TRBJ1-5
TGTGCCAGCAGCCTTTTTACGGTCGGGGAGCTGTTTTTT | CASSLFTVGELFF | TRBV14 | . | . | TRBJ2-2
TGTGCCAGCAGTGTATCCCTTTGGGGGGAGATATACTTC | CASSVSLWGEIYF | TRBV6-1 | . | . | TRBJ2-7
TGTGCCAGGAGGGGACAGGGTGTAATGGGACAAAAACTGTTTTTT | CARRGQGVMGQKLFF | TRBV6-1 | few | TRBD1 | TRBJ1-4
TGTGCCAGCAGTTTCAACAGGGGATATGAAGCTTTCTTT | CASSFNRGYEAFF | TRBV27 | . | TRBD1 | TRBJ1-1
TGTGCCAGCACATGGCAGAAAAATTCACCCCTCCACTTT | CASTWQKNSPLHF | TRBV6-5 | . | . | TRBJ1-6
TGTGCCAGCAGCTTAGCCTCGGGACAGGGGGTTTCCTACGAGCAGTACTTC | CASSLASGQGVSYEQYF | TRBV7-9 | . | TRBD1 | TRBJ2-7
TGTGCCAGCAGTACGTGGGGCCTCTCCTACGAGCAGTACTTC | CASSTWGLSYEQYF | TRBV28 | . | . | TRBJ2-7
TGTGCCAGCAGCGCGGTACACGATGGGTATGGCTACACCTTC | CASSAVHDGYGYTF | TRBV7-9 | . | . | TRBJ1-2
TGTGCCAGCACCACAAATAGCAATCAGCCCCAGCATTTT | CASTTNSNQPQHF | TRBV6-1 | . | . | TRBJ1-5
TGCGCCAGCAGCCATCCCAGACAGGGATCCTACAATGAGCAGTTCTTC | CASSHPRQGSYNEQFF | TRBV4-1 | . | TRBD1 | TRBJ2-1
TGTGCCAGCAGTTTCACAGAGAGCTCCTACGAGCAGTACTTC | CASSFTESSYEQYF | TRBV28 | . | . | TRBJ2-7
TGTGCCAGCAGGCTTCAGACAGTCTCTGGAAACACCATATATTTT | CASRLQTVSGNTIYF | TRBV6-1 | . | . | TRBJ1-3
TGTGCCAGCAGTGAAGTCGGCGGTTCCGGGGAGCTGTTTTTT | CASSEVGGSGELFF | TRBV5-4 | . | . | TRBJ2-2
TGTGCCAGAAGCGGGGGGGCCGTGAGATCACCCCTCCACTTT | CARSGGAVRSPLHF | TRBV5-3 | . | . | TRBJ1-6
TGTGCCAGCTCAGTTGCCGCAGCTAGGCTCGAAAAACTGTTTTTT | CASSVAAARLEKLFF | TRBV18 | . | . | TRBJ1-4
TGTGCCACCAGCAGAGGAGGAGGGGTTAGCTCCTACGAGCAGTACTTC | CATSRGGGVSSYEQYF | TRBV15 | . | . | TRBJ2-7
TGTGCCAGCAGCACCCGGAGGGGTAACACTGAAGCTTTCTTT | CASSTRRGNTEAFF | TRBV7-9 | few | . | TRBJ1-1
TGTGCCTGGAGCGGAAACAGGGGGTTTTTCACAGATACGCAGTATTTT | CAWSGNRGFFTDTQYF | TRBV30 | . | TRBD1 | TRBJ2-3
TGTGCCAGCAGCCCGAAGTCCGGGACAGGGATCACCGGGGAGCTGTTTTTT | CASSPKSGTGITGELFF | TRBV5-4 | . | TRBD1 | TRBJ2-2
TGCGCCAGCAGCTTCGGGGGGACTGGGGCCTACGAGCAGTACTTC | CASSFGGTGAYEQYF | TRBV5-1 | . | TRBD2 | TRBJ2-7
TGCAGCGGAGCGGCAGATACGCAGTATTTT | CSGAADTQYF | TRBV29-1 | . | . | TRBJ2-3